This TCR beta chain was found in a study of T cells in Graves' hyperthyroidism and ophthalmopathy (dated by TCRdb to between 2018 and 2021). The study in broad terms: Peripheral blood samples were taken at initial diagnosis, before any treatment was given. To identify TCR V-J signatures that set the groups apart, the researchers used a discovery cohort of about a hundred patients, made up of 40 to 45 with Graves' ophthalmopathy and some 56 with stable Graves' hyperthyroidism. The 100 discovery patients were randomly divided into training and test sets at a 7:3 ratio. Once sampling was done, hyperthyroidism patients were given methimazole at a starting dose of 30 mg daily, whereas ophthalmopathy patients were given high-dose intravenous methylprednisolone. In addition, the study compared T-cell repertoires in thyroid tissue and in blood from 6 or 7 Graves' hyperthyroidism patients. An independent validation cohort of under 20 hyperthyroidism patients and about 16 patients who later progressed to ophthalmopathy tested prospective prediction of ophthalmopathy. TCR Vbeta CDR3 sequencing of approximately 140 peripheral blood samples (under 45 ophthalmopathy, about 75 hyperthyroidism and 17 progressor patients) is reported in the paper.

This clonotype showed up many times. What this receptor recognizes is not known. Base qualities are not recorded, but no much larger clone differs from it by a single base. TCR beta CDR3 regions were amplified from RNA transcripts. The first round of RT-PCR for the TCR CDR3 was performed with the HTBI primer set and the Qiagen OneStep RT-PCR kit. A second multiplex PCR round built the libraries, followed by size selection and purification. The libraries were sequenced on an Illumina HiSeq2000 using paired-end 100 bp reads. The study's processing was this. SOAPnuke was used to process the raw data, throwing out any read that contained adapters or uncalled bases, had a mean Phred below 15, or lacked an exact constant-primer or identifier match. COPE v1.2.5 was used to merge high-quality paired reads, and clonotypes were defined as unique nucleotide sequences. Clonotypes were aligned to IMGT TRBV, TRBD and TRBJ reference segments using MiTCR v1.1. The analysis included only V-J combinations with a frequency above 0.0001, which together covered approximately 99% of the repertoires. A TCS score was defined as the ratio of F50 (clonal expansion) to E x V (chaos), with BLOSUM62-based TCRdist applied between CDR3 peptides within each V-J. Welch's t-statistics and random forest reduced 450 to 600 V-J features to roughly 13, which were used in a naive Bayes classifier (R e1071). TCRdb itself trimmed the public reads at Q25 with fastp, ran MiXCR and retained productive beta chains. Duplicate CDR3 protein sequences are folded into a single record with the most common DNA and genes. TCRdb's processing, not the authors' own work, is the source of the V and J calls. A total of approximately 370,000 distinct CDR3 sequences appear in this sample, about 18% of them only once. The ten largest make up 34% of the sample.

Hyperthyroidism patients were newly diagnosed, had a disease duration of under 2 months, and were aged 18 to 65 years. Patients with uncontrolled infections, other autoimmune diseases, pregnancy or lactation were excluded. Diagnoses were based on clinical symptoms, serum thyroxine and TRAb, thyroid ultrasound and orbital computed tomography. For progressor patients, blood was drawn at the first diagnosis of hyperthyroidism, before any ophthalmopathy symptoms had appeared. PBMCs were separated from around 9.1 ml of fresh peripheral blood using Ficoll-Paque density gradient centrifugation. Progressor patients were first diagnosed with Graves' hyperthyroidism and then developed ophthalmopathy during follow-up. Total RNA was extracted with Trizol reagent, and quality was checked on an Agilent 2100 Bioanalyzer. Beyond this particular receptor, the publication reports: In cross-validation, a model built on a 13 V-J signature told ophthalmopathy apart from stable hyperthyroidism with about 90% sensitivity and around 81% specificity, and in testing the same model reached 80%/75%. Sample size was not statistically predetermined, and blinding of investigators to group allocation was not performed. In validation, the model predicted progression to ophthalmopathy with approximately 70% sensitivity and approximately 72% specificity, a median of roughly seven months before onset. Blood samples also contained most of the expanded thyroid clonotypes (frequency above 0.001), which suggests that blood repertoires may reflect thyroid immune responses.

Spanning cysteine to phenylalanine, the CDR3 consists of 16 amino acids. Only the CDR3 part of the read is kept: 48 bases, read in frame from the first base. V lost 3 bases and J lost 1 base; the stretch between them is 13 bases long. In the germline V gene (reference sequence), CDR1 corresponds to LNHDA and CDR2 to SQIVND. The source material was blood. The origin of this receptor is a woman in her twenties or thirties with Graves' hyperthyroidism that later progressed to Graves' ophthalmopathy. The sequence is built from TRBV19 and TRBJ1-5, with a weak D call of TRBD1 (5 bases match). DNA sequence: TGTGCCAGTAGTATCAAGGGGCGCGGCAGCAATCAGCCCCAGCATTTT. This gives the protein CASSIKGRGSNQPQHF.